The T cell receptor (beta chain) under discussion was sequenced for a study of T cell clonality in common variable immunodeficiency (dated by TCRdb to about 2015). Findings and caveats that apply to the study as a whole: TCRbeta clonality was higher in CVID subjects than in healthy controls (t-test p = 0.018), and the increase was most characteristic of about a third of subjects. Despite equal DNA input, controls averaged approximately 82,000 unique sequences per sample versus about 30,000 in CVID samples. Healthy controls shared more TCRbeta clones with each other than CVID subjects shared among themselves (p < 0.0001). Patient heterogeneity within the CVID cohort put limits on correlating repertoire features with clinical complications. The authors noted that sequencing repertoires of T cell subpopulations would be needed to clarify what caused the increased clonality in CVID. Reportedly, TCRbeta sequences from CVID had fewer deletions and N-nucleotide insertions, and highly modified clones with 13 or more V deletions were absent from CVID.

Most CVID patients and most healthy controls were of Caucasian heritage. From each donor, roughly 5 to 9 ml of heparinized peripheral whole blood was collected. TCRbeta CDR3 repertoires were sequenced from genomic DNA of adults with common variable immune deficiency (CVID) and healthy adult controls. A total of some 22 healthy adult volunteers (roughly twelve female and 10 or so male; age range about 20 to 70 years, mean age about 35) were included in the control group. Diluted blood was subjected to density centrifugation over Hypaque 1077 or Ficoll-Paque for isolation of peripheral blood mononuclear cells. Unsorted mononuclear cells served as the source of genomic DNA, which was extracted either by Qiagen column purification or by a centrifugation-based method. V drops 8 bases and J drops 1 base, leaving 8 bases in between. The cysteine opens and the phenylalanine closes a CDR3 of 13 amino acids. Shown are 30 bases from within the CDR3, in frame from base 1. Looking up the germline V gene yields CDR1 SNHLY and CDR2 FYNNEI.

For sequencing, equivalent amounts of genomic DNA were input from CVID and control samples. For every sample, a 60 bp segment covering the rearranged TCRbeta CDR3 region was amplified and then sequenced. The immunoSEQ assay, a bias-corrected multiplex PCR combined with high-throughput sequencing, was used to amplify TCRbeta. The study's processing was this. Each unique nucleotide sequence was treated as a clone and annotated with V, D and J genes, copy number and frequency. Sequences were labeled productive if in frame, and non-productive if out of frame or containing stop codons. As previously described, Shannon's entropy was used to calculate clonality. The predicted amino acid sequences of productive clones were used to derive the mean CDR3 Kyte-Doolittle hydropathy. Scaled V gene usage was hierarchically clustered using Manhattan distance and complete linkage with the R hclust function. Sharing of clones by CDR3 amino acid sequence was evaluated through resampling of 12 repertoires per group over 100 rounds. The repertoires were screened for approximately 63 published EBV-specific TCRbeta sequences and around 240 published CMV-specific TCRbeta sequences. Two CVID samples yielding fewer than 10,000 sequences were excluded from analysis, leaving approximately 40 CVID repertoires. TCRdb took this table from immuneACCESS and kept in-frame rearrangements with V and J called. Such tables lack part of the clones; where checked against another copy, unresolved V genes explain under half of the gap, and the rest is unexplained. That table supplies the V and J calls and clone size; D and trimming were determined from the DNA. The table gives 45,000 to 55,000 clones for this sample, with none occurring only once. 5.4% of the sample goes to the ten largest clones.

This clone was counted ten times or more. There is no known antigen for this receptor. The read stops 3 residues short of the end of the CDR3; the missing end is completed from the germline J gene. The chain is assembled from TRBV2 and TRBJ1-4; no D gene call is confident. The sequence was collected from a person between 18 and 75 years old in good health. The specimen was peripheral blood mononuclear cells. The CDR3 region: CASQTGTNEKLFF. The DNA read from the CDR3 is TGTGCCAGCCAGACGGGAACTAATGAAAAA.